Presented here are 24 T cell receptor beta chains from one specimen sequenced in a study of vaccination effects on CD4 cells after COVID-19. The assay was immunoSEQ multiplex PCR, and TCRdb's table has in-frame clones only and misses some. The sample has about 32,000 clones; 65% to 75% are singletons. Sequencing was preceded by expansion of antigen-specific CD4+ T cells with viral peptide pools in the ViraFEST assay. Isolation of CD4+ T cells took place after about ten days of culture. The participants, recipients of two vaccine doses, got either BNT162b2 or mRNA-1273. What these receptors recognize is not known. Sequenced here: CD4+ T cells from PBMCs cultured with HCoV-229E spike peptides, sampled after COVID-19 vaccination. The origin of the receptors is a human donor who received a COVID-19 vaccine.

The sample holds a few counts of this clone. This sequence joins TRBV5-1 and TRBJ1-1; 7 bases line up with TRBD1. Germline trimming cut 3 bases from V and 0 bases from J; bases unmatched to any gene: 5. This CDR3 region has 15 residues. Germline V gene data show CDR1 as SGHRS and CDR2 as YFSETQ. This CDR3 reads CASSWGTVVNTEAFF. In DNA, the CDR3 is TGCGCCAGCAGCTGGGGGACAGTTGTGAACACTGAAGCTTTCTTT.

This clone was seen a single time. The chain joins TRBV5-6 to TRBJ2-5; D gene ambiguous. The length of the CDR3 is 16 residues. Looked up from germline, CDR1 is SGHDT and CDR2 is YYEEEE. The V end lost 0 bases, the J end lost 4 bases, and 16 bases lay between the germline ends. The CDR3 region is CASSLDGSGPGETQYF. CDR3 DNA sequence: TGTGCCAGCAGCTTGGATGGCTCGGGCCCGGGAGAGACCCAGTACTTC.

The chain combines TRBV11-3 with TRBJ2-1; 10 nucleotides match TRBD2. This CDR3 has 15 amino acids. Germline CDR1 and CDR2: SGHNT and YENEEA. The trim removed 0 bases at V and 6 bases at J, leaving 2 bases unmatched. The CDR3 spells CASSLELAGPNEQFF. The CDR3 DNA reads as TGTGCCAGCAGCTTAGAACTAGCGGGACCCAATGAGCAGTTCTTC.

This chain joins TRBV24-1 and TRBJ1-3; perhaps TRBD1 as D (6 bases). Germline CDR1 is KGHDR and CDR2 is SFDVKD. This CDR3 region has 16 residues. V was trimmed by 4 bases and J by 0 bases, leaving 12 bases between them. CDR3 amino acids: CATSDPRTASGNTIYF. The CDR3 nucleotides are TGTGCCACCAGTGACCCCCGGACAGCCTCTGGAAACACCATATATTTT.

The chain recombines TRBV9 with TRBJ2-1, with TRBD2 identical over 8 bases. Losses at the gene ends were 2 bases for V and 2 bases for J; bases not matched to a gene: 3. The germline gives CDR1 SGDLS, CDR2 YYNGEE. The CDR3 is 15 residues long. Written as DNA, the CDR3 is TGTGCCAGCAGCGTTGGTAGCGGGGCCTACAATGAGCAGTTCTTC. It encodes CASSVGSGAYNEQFF.

The V gene is TRBV2, the J gene TRBJ1-6, with D unclear. Germline V CDR1 and CDR2: SNHLY, FYNNEI. The CDR3 sequence is 13 residues long. With 2 bases removed from V and 9 bases from J, the gap between germline ends came to 8 bases. The CDR3 bases are TGTGCCAGCAGTGAATTGCCAGGTTCACCCCTCCACTTT. Translating it yields CASSELPGSPLHF.

This clone was found once. The rearrangement links TRBV6-5 to TRBJ2-7; 11 bases line up with TRBD2. The ends lost 0 bases at V and 3 bases at J; junction bases unmatched: 4. Germline V gives CDR1 MNHEY, CDR2 SVGAGI. The CDR3 has 16 residues. This chain's CDR3 is CASSYSSLAGGYEQYF. The CDR3 bases are TGTGCCAGCAGTTACTCGTCCCTAGCGGGAGGCTACGAGCAGTACTTC.

This sequence joins TRBV6-5 and TRBJ2-7; 7 bases agree with TRBD2. J gave up 1 base and V 7 bases, and 10 bases lay outside the gene matches. The CDR3 loop spans 15 amino acids. Germline loops: CDR1 MNHEY, CDR2 SVGAGI. The CDR3 coding sequence is TGTGCCAGCATCTCAAGGGCGGGAGCGTCCTACGAGCAGTACTTC. As protein: CASISRAGASYEQYF.

The V and J genes are TRBV6-5 and TRBJ2-2; a possible D gene is TRBD1 (5 bases). Trimming removed 8 bases at V and 2 bases at J, with 15 bases between. CDR1 and CDR2 from the germline V gene are MNHEY and SVGAGI. CDR3 length equals 15 residues. The CDR3 spells CASGAANINTGELFF. The DNA for the CDR3 is TGTGCCAGCGGGGCAGCGAACATTAACACCGGGGAGCTGTTTTTT.

This clone is labeled large. The CDR3: CASSTGQGAMEPQHF. The CDR3 nucleotides read TGTGCCAGCAGCACGGGACAGGGGGCGATGGAGCCCCAGCATTTT. V and J are TRBV7-2 and TRBJ1-5, with 12 nucleotides matching TRBD1. Germline V gene sequence: CDR1 SGHTA, CDR2 FQGNSA. The CDR3 is made up of 15 amino acids. V dropped 5 bases and J dropped 8; count of bases not matched to a gene: 7.

The chain couples TRBV5-1 to TRBJ2-1; TRBD2 matches at 10 bases. The CDR3 is made up of 15 amino acids. Germline V gene sequence: CDR1 SGHRS, CDR2 YFSETQ. V lost 4 bases, J lost 4 bases, and 5 bases stayed unmatched. The CDR3 DNA reads as TGCGCCAGCAGCCCCCGGACTAGCGGATACAATGAGCAGTTCTTC. Its protein is CASSPRTSGYNEQFF.

This rearrangement joins TRBV11-2 to TRBJ1-1; TRBD1 matches 7 bases. Germline V gives CDR1 SGHAT, CDR2 FQNNGV. With 6 bases clipped from V and 1 base from J, the junction kept 2 bases outside the gene matches. The CDR3 length is 13 residues. CDR3 residues: CASSRQGNTEAFF. Written as DNA, the CDR3 is TGTGCCAGCAGTCGACAGGGGAACACTGAAGCTTTCTTT.

V is TRBV11-2 and J is TRBJ2-5, with TRBD2 matching over 13 bases. V lost 1 base, J lost 5 bases, and 10 bases stayed unmatched. The CDR3 has 18 amino acids. Germline lookup yields CDR1 SGHAT and CDR2 FQNNGV. The CDR3 DNA reads TGTGCCAGCAGCTTAGCACCACTAGCGGGAGGGCCTTGGGAGACCCAGTACTTC. Translation: CASSLAPLAGGPWETQYF.

A few counts support this clone. The chain carries TRBV4-2 and TRBJ2-3; 13 nucleotides agree with TRBD2. The germline V gene has CDR1 LGHNA and CDR2 YNFKEQ. V was pared by 4 bases and J by 4 bases, with 5 bases of the junction left unmatched. The CDR3 extends over 16 amino acids. This CDR3 is CASSRKTSGGADTQYF. CDR3 DNA: TGTGCCAGCAGCCGCAAAACTAGCGGGGGGGCAGATACGCAGTATTTT.

The V call is TRBV10-1, the J call TRBJ1-6; D possibly corresponds to TRBD1 (5 bases). Per the germline V gene, CDR1 is WNHNN and CDR2 is SYGVQD (reference sequence). The CDR3 extends over 15 amino acids. V was cut by 3 bases and J by 6 bases, with 12 bases left in between. The CDR3 loop is CASSEVAGTNSPLHF. The CDR3 DNA sequence: TGCGCCAGCAGTGAAGTCGCAGGGACTAATTCACCCCTCCACTTT.

This clone has more than one count but fewer than ten. CDR3 loop: CASSDPGEGDTEAFF. CDR3 nucleotide sequence: TGTGCCAGCAGTGACCCCGGGGAGGGGGACACTGAAGCTTTCTTT. The chain recombines TRBV25-1 with TRBJ1-1; possible D gene TRBD1, 6 bases. The V and J ends lost 3 bases and 3 bases respectively, with 14 bases between them. This CDR3 has 15 amino acids. Germline CDR1 is MGHDK and CDR2 is SYGVNS.

The gene calls are TRBV9 and TRBJ2-7, with unresolved D. Germline loops: CDR1 SGDLS, CDR2 YYNGEE. The CDR3 length is 12 residues. Trimming took off 0 bases at V and 6 bases at J, with 7 bases between the two ends. The CDR3 spells CASSVGVSEQYF. The CDR3 DNA is TGTGCCAGCAGCGTAGGGGTGTCCGAGCAGTACTTC.

This sequence joins TRBV6-5 and TRBJ1-5; possibly TRBD1 for D (5 bases). The CDR3 runs 15 residues. From germline, CDR1 is MNHEY and CDR2 SVGAGI. V was pared by 6 bases and J by 1 base, with 13 bases between. CDR3: CASSSGTVSNQPQHF. CDR3 nucleotides: TGTGCCAGCAGCTCCGGGACGGTGAGCAATCAGCCCCAGCATTTT.

This clone came up a few times. The CDR3 coding sequence is TGTGCCAGCAGCCGGGAGCTCACGGGTCAGCCCCAGCATTTT. Translating gives CASSRELTGQPQHF. V gene TRBV3-1 (or the pseudogene TRBV3-2) combines with J gene TRBJ1-5; D is undetermined. V was shortened by 4 bases and J by 6 bases, with 13 bases between the two germline ends. CDR3 length equals 14 residues. Germline assignment: CDR1 LGHDT and CDR2 YNNKEL (reference sequence).

DNA of the CDR3: TGTGCCAGCAGTTTAGTAGACAGCAATAATTCACCCCTCCACTTT. Protein sequence: CASSLVDSNNSPLHF. The V call is TRBV27, the J call TRBJ1-6; possibly TRBD1 for D (5 bases). V lost 2 bases, J lost 5 bases, and 10 bases lay in between. Germline CDR1 MNHEY, CDR2 SMNVEV (reference sequence). The length of the CDR3 is 15 residues.

The chain recombines TRBV27 with TRBJ1-6; TRBD1 matches at 7 bases. Germline V gives CDR1 MNHEY, CDR2 SMNVEV (reference sequence). CDR3 length: 15 residues. The V and J ends lost 5 bases and 9 bases, in that order; junction bases with no gene match: 10. CDR3 amino acids: CASSSSRDRGSPLHF. CDR3 nucleotide sequence: TGTGCCAGCAGTAGCTCCCGGGACAGAGGTTCACCCCTCCACTTT.

This clone was recorded a few times. This chain connects TRBV30 to TRBJ1-2; TRBD1 is a possible D gene (6 bases). CDR1 and CDR2 from the germline V gene are GTSNPN and SVGIG (reference sequence). V was cut by 0 bases and J by 2 bases, with 13 bases left in between. CDR3 length equals 15 residues. The CDR3 DNA is TGTGCCTGGAGTGTAAGGGAGGGACAAAACTATGGCTACACCTTC. Its protein is CAWSVREGQNYGYTF.

This clone has only one observation. The chain uses TRBV5-5 and TRBJ2-3; TRBD1 is a possible D gene (6 bases). Germline lookup yields CDR1 SGHKS and CDR2 YYEKEE (reference sequence). Deletions cut 4 bases from V and 0 bases from J, with 21 bases between. The CDR3 extends over 18 amino acids. The CDR3, as DNA: TGTGCCAGCAGCGACCCCTTACAGGGACACTCTAGCACAGATACGCAGTATTTT. Amino acid sequence: CASSDPLQGHSSTDTQYF.

J is TRBJ2-1 and V is TRBV5-1; D is undetermined. The CDR3 covers 16 residues. The V end lost 0 bases, the J end lost 4 bases, and 14 bases lay between the germline ends. Germline CDR1 reads SGHRS; CDR2 reads YFSETQ. CDR3 coding DNA: TGCGCCAGCAGCTTGGATTTAAGTAGCAGATACAATGAGCAGTTCTTC. Encoded protein: CASSLDLSSRYNEQFF.